These 18 T cell receptor beta chains came from one sample sequenced in a study of T cell responses to AZD1222 COVID-19 vaccine. The data were produced by immunoSEQ multiplex PCR, yet TCRdb's version contains in-frame clones alone and is incomplete. The sample has approximately 300,000 clones, around 92% seen once. The sequencing used peripheral blood, collected 28 days after the second AZD1222 dose. Source of these receptors: an adult who received the AZD1222 COVID-19 vaccine.

This chain joins TRBV30 and TRBJ1-6; D perhaps matches TRBD1 (5 bases). The CDR3 extends over 14 amino acids. Germline V gene lookup returns CDR1 GTSNPN and CDR2 SVGIG (reference sequence). Trimming cost V 5 bases and J 6 bases, with 14 bases left between them. CDR3 nucleotide sequence: TGTGCCTGGGTTTTGGGGACCTCTAATTCACCCCTCCACTTT. Its protein is CAWVLGTSNSPLHF.

The chain is built from TRBV6-5 and TRBJ2-7; TRBD2 might be the D (5 bases). V gave up 4 bases and J gave up 2 bases, with 12 bases separating them. The CDR3 consists of 14 residues. Germline V gene lookup returns CDR1 MNHEY and CDR2 SVGAGI. CDR3 in amino acids: CASSFRGKTYEQYF. The CDR3 DNA sequence: TGTGCCAGCAGTTTTAGAGGGAAAACCTACGAGCAGTACTTC.

The rearrangement links TRBV28 to TRBJ1-3; the D is unclear. The CDR3 extends over 15 amino acids. Germline V gene sequence: CDR1 MDHEN, CDR2 SYDVKM. V gave up 3 bases and J gave up 2 bases, with 11 bases separating them. The CDR3 sequence: CASSFNWVAGNTIYF. Written as DNA, the CDR3 is TGTGCCAGCAGTTTTAATTGGGTAGCTGGAAACACCATATATTTT. The full variable domain, rest sourced from reference TRBV28 and TRBJ1-3, is DVKVTQSSRYLVKRTGEKVFLECVQDMDHENMFWYRQDPGLGLRLIYFSYDVKMKEKGDIPEGYSVSREKKERFSLILESASTNQTSMYLCASSFNWVAGNTIYFGEGSWLTVV.

This chain's CDR3 is CASSARQGYEQYF. CDR3 sequence (DNA): TGTGCCAGCAGTGCACGACAGGGGTACGAGCAGTACTTC. The chain is built from TRBV27 and TRBJ2-7; 8 bases align to TRBD1. Unmatched junction bases numbered 4, after V lost 5 bases and J lost 4 bases. Germline V gives CDR1 MNHEY, CDR2 SMNVEV (reference sequence). The CDR3 loop spans 13 amino acids.

The chain uses TRBV9 and TRBJ1-1, with a possible D match to TRBD1 (5 bases). Germline V gives CDR1 SGDLS, CDR2 YYNGEE. CDR3 length: 15 amino acids. V was trimmed by 4 bases and J by 3 bases, leaving 16 bases between them. CDR3 DNA sequence: TGTGCCAGCAGCCCTGGCCAGGGCCGGGACACTGAAGCTTTCTTT. Protein sequence: CASSPGQGRDTEAFF.

The V gene is TRBV10-1, the J gene TRBJ2-2; 13 bases are shared with TRBD2. V shed 3 bases and J 3 bases; nucleotides not matched to a gene: 4. In germline, CDR1 is WNHNN, CDR2 SYGVQD (reference sequence). The CDR3 runs to 17 residues. The CDR3 is CASSELAGGPDTGELFF. The CDR3 bases are TGCGCCAGCAGTGAACTAGCGGGGGGGCCGGACACCGGGGAGCTGTTTTTT.

The CDR3 DNA reads as TGTGCCAGCAGCTTGGTCCCAGTCAGGGGAACCTACGAGCAGTACTTC. It specifies CASSLVPVRGTYEQYF. This chain uses TRBV5-4 with TRBJ2-7; D possibly corresponds to TRBD1 (6 bases). Trimming shortened V by 0 bases and J by 2 bases, and 15 bases separated the two germline ends. There are 16 residues in the CDR3. From germline, CDR1 is SGHNT and CDR2 YYREEE (reference sequence).

The rearrangement uses TRBV4-3 and TRBJ1-1; the match to TRBD1 covers 7 bases. Trimming cost V 3 bases and J 0 bases; bases outside gene matches: 1. Per the germline V gene, CDR1 is LGHNA and CDR2 is YSLEER. There are 14 residues in the CDR3. The CDR3 loop is CASSQTGLNTEAFF. The CDR3 bases are TGCGCCAGCAGCCAGACAGGGCTGAACACTGAAGCTTTCTTT.

This clone was detected once. The chain is built from TRBV9 and TRBJ1-4; D may be TRBD1 (5 bases). Trimming left V 6 bases short and J 7 bases short, with 19 bases between. Per the germline V gene, CDR1 is SGDLS and CDR2 is YYNGEE. The CDR3 contains 15 residues. The DNA of the CDR3 is TGTGCCAGCACCCGGGGGGAGGGGCCCATTGAAAAACTGTTTTTT. Its translation: CASTRGEGPIEKLFF. Combining the CDR3 with reference TRBV9 and TRBJ1-4 gives the whole variable domain DSGVTQTPKHLITATGQRVTLRCSPRSGDLSVYWYQQSLDQGLQFLIQYYNGEERAKGNILERFSAQQFPDLHSELNLSSLELGDSALYFCASTRGEGPIEKLFFGSGTQLSVL.

V gene TRBV18 combines with J gene TRBJ1-2; D might be TRBD1 (6 bases). Germline V gene lookup returns CDR1 KGHSH and CDR2 LQKENI. This CDR3 has 15 amino acids. V gave up 0 bases and J gave up 8 bases, with 16 bases separating them. The CDR3 nucleotides read TGTGCCAGCTCACCACCCGGAGGGGGGATTGGAGGCTACACCTTC. Encoded protein: CASSPPGGGIGGYTF.

The chain has TRBV7-6 and TRBJ1-5; D ambiguous. Germline V gene data show CDR1 as SGHVS and CDR2 as FNYEAQ. The V end was cut by 0 bases, the J end by 5 bases, with 5 bases between. The CDR3 is 13 residues long. The CDR3 region has the DNA TGTGCCAGCAGCTTAGCGTCCGATCAGCCCCAGCATTTT. The encoded protein is CASSLASDQPQHF.

The CDR3 loop reads CASASYEQYF. The DNA of the CDR3 is TGTGCCAGCGCCTCCTACGAGCAGTACTTC. The chain combines TRBV2 with TRBJ2-7, with D unresolved. CDR3 size: 10 residues. V was trimmed by 8 bases and J by 0 bases, leaving 2 bases between them. Germline V gene data show CDR1 as SNHLY and CDR2 as FYNNEI.

This chain uses TRBV5-1 with TRBJ1-1, with 7 nucleotides matching TRBD1. The V and J ends lost 0 bases and 3 bases, in that order; junction bases with no gene match: 5. The CDR3 is 15 residues long. The germline CDR1 and CDR2 sequences are SGHRS and YFSETQ. The CDR3 spells CASSLADRVYTEAFF. The DNA of the CDR3 is TGCGCCAGCAGCTTGGCCGACAGGGTATACACTGAAGCTTTCTTT.

The chain joins TRBV3-1 (or the pseudogene TRBV3-2) to TRBJ2-5, with D maybe TRBD2 (6 bases). The CDR3 extends over 15 amino acids. Trimming stripped 1 base from V and 4 bases from J, with 13 bases between. The germline gives CDR1 LGHDT, CDR2 YNNKEL (reference sequence). The CDR3 spells CASSQGPSEGETQYF. In DNA, the CDR3 is TGTGCCAGCAGCCAAGGGCCTAGCGAAGGAGAGACCCAGTACTTC.

V and J are TRBV4-2 and TRBJ1-1, with D uncertain. The CDR3 is made up of 12 amino acids. The germline gives CDR1 LGHNA, CDR2 YNFKEQ. Trimming shortened V by 3 bases and J by 8 bases, and 10 bases separated the two germline ends. CDR3 sequence (DNA): TGTGCCAGCAGCCAGGGCGGCGAGGAAGCTTTCTTT. This encodes CASSQGGEEAFF.

This clone appeared once. This rearrangement joins TRBV27 to TRBJ1-6; the D is unclear. V was trimmed by 2 bases and J by 10 bases, leaving 12 bases between them. Germline CDR1 is MNHEY and CDR2 is SMNVEV (reference sequence). The CDR3 totals 14 residues. The CDR3 loop is CASSLEGRRSPLHF. For the CDR3, the DNA is TGTGCCAGCAGTTTAGAGGGAAGGCGGTCACCCCTCCACTTT.

The gene calls are TRBV27 and TRBJ1-3; tentative D call: TRBD1 (6 bases). CDR3 length: 15 amino acids. V shed 7 bases and J shed 2 bases, with 15 bases lying between them. Germline V gives CDR1 MNHEY, CDR2 SMNVEV (reference sequence). The CDR3 sequence is CASKIQGPTGNTIYF. In DNA, the CDR3 is TGTGCCAGCAAAATACAGGGCCCTACTGGAAACACCATATATTTT.

V and J are TRBV28 and TRBJ2-7, with TRBD1 identical over 8 bases. Trimming at V came to 3 bases and at J to 3 bases, leaving 4 bases not matched to a gene. Germline V CDR1 and CDR2: MDHEN, SYDVKM. This CDR3 is 14 amino acids long. The CDR3 coding sequence is TGTGCCAGCAGTTTCCCAGGACAGGGCTACGAGCAGTACTTC. It encodes CASSFPGQGYEQYF.